This note documents a single T cell receptor beta chain sequence. TCRdb keeps only in-frame clones here, not all; method: immunoSEQ multiplex PCR. This table has some 73,000 clones, more than 70% appearing once. The data were taken from a study of blood T cell repertoires in COVID-19. Study as a whole: Whether acute or convalescent, the COVID-19 samples came from the United States, Italy and Spain.

The sequenced sample consisted of peripheral blood. The clonotype originates from a woman older than 75 with active or convalescent COVID-19.

The CDR3 DNA is TGTGCCAGCACCTGGGACACCGCTGGAAACACCATATATTTT. It specifies CASTWDTAGNTIYF. The chain links TRBV6-5 to TRBJ1-3; the D gene is possibly TRBD1 (6 bases). The CDR3 length is 14 residues. Between the trimmed V and J ends, which lost 7 bases and 2 bases, there was a span of 12 bases. Looked up from germline, CDR1 is MNHEY and CDR2 is SVGAGI.